This TCR beta chain was identified in a study of blood T cell repertoires in COVID-19 (dated by TCRdb to about 2020). Looking at the study overall: Collaborator samples came from the United States, Italy and Spain and covered acute and convalescent phases of COVID-19. The prospective study material was composed of cDNA or gDNA derived from T cells, B-cell-depleted T cells, or PBMCs. Deeply sampled blood TCRbeta repertoires from subjects exposed to, actively infected with, or recovered from COVID-19 were included in the dataset. The repertoires were released in a freely available public database intended as a resource for research on the immune response to SARS-CoV-2. Samples came from the ongoing ImmuneRACE study (first 160 participants) plus 1,254 subjects from 6 global collaborators. A de-identified subject ID, COVID-19 status, age in years and sex were almost always included in the sample metadata. HLA class I and class II types, where available, came from metadata supplied by the sample provider rather than from assay-based typing.

The collaborating institutions used their own protocols to collect whole blood in K2EDTA tubes. Collaborator samples were shipped for TCRbeta analysis as frozen whole blood, isolated PBMCs, or DNA extracted from either sample type. The CDR3 goes from the cysteine to the phenylalanine over 13 residues. The kept DNA is CDR3 alone, 39 bases in frame from the first base. The junction carries 10 bases between V and J, which are trimmed by 5 bases and 2 bases respectively. For CDR1 and CDR2, the germline V gene lists MDHEN and SYDVKM. TCRbeta CDR3 regions were amplified from genomic DNA using the immunoSEQ Assay, a bias-controlled multiplex PCR. In the paper's pipeline: Within the assay, amplification of reference gene primers was used to estimate how many nucleated cells each sample contained. Sequence reads were collapsed and filtered to measure the absolute abundance of every unique TCRbeta CDR3 rearrangement. For each sample, productive Simpson clonality was calculated by taking the square root of Simpson's diversity index across productive rearrangements. TCRdb limited this immuneACCESS table to in-frame rearrangements with V and J called. A share of clones is missing; checked studies link under half to unresolved V genes, and the rest is unexplained. V and J calls and clone size are copied from that table; D and trimming were computed from the DNA. For this sample the table gives some 69,000 clones, of which approximately 92% were detected only once. Roughly 5% of the sample rests with the top ten.

Paper-wide results and their limitations: The amount of clinical and demographic metadata varied by source and participant and was provided uncurated.

Comments on this clone: This receptor's antigen is unknown. Base qualities are not recorded, but no much larger clone differs from it by a single base.

Specimen: peripheral blood. The clonotype originates from a woman between 50 and 59 years old with active COVID-19. The rearranged segments are TRBV28 and TRBJ2-7; TRBD2 is a weak D gene call, 6 bases matching. The DNA reads as follows: TGTGCCAGCAGTCCCGGGGGAACCTACGAGCAGTACTTC. Translated, it gives CASSPGGTYEQYF.